Shown below are 23 T cell receptor beta chains from a single sample sequenced in a study of T cell clonality in common variable immunodeficiency. The repertoire was sequenced with immunoSEQ multiplex PCR; TCRdb's copy has only in-frame clones and lacks some. This sample carries 51,000 or so clones, none of them present only once. Source material: peripheral blood mononuclear cells. The receptors were gathered from a person aged 18 to 69 in good health.

With respect to this clone: The CDR3 extends 3 residues past the end of the read, so its final part is completed from the germline J gene. The chain recombines TRBV2 with TRBJ1-6; TRBD1 matches 7 bases. The trim removed 8 bases at V and 5 bases at J, leaving 6 bases unmatched. The CDR3 totals 14 residues. CDR1 is SNHLY and CDR2 is FYNNEI in the germline V gene. CDR3 in amino acids: CASLRDRDNSPLHF. The CDR3 DNA, read in part, is TGTGCCAGCCTCAGGGACAGAGATAATTCACCC.

Notes on this clone: The CDR3 is cut off 3 residues early in the read; its end comes from the germline J gene. The chain couples TRBV30 to TRBJ1-1; maybe TRBD1 (6 bases). The germline V and J ends were trimmed by 1 base and 3 bases, with 9 bases remaining between them. CDR1 GTSNPN and CDR2 SVGIG come from the germline V gene (reference sequence). The CDR3 totals 13 residues. The CDR3 is CAWSGTAYTEAFF. The CDR3 DNA, read in part, is TGTGCCTGGAGTGGGACAGCTTACACTGAA. The complete variable domain, with remaining parts taken from reference TRBV30 and TRBJ1-1, reads SQTIHQWPATLVQPVGSPLSLECTVEGTSNPNLYWYRQAAGRGLQLLFYSVGIGQISSEVPQNLSASRPQDRQFILSSKKLLLSDSGFYLCAWSGTAYTEAFFGQGTRLTVV.

This clone was counted ten times or more. The CDR3 reads CASSQGTGGGAETQYF. The CDR3 bases that were read are TGTGCCAGCAGCCAAGGTACCGGGGGGGGCGCGGAGACG. The chain couples TRBV4-2 to TRBJ2-3, with 8 bases fitting TRBD2. The read comes to an end 3 residues before the CDR3 does, leaving the germline J gene to fill in the end. CDR1 and CDR2 from the germline V gene are LGHNA and YNFKEQ. The CDR3 is made up of 16 amino acids.

This clone was recorded many times. The sequence runs out 3 residues before the end of the CDR3; the remainder is reconstructed from the germline J gene. The chain employs TRBV20-1 and TRBJ1-5, with a weak D call TRBD1 (5 bases). V was shortened by 0 bases and J by 3 bases, with 12 bases between the two germline ends. Germline V gene lookup returns CDR1 DFQATT and CDR2 SNEGSKA (reference sequence). The CDR3 runs 15 residues. The CDR3 sequence: CSAREIGTFNQPQHF. CDR3 bases read: TGCAGTGCTAGAGAAATAGGGACTTTCAATCAGCCC.

The CDR3 loop is CASSTQGSQPQHF. Partial CDR3 DNA: TGTGCCAGCAGCACCCAGGGGAGTCAGCCC. This chain uses TRBV7-9 with TRBJ1-5; maybe TRBD1 (6 bases). Read coverage stops 3 residues before the CDR3 terminus; the germline J gene supplies the remainder. There are 13 residues in the CDR3. Germline V gene sequence: CDR1 SEHNR, CDR2 FQNEAQ (reference sequence). V was cut by 5 bases and J by 6 bases, with 11 bases left in between.

Comments on this clone: With the read ending 3 residues before the CDR3 end, the germline J gene is used to fill in that end. V and J are TRBV7-2 and TRBJ2-3, with TRBD2 matching over 14 bases. Germline V CDR1 and CDR2: SGHTA, FQGNSA. Trimming removed 5 bases from V and 5 bases from J; junction bases left unmatched: 3. The CDR3 covers 15 residues. The CDR3 spells CASSLGLAGGDTQYF. Partial CDR3 DNA: TGTGCCAGCAGCCTCGGACTAGCGGGGGGAGATACG.

A remark on this clone: The CDR3 end falls 3 residues outside the read, so it is completed with the germline J gene. The chain combines TRBV19 with TRBJ2-7, with D tentatively TRBD1 (7 bases). The V end lost 4 bases, the J end lost 6 bases, and 16 bases lay between the germline ends. CDR1 is LNHDA and CDR2 is SQIVND in the germline V gene (reference sequence). The CDR3 length is 14 residues. The sequenced part of the CDR3 DNA is TGTGCCAGTAGTACCGCCGGGACAGCGGGCGAG. Translating gives CASSTAGTAGE. The full-length CDR3 reads as CASSTAGTAGEQYF.

Only a few counts were recorded for this clone. The read ends 3 residues early relative to the CDR3; the germline J gene fills the gap. The V and J genes are TRBV6-4 and TRBJ1-4; D is ambiguous. Germline V lookup: CDR1 MRHNA, CDR2 SNTAGT. The CDR3 loop spans 13 amino acids. CDR3 residues: CASSDDSNSPLFF. The DNA read from the CDR3 is TGTGCCAGCAGTGACGATTCTAATTCACCA.

This clone was detected a few times. The CDR3 extends 3 residues past the end of the read, so its final part is completed from the germline J gene. The V call is TRBV20-1, the J call TRBJ2-5; D not resolved. The CDR3 length is 13 residues. In germline, CDR1 is DFQATT, CDR2 SNEGSKA (reference sequence). The sequenced part of the CDR3 DNA is TGCAGTGCTAGAGTTGGCTCGCCAAGTACC. This gives the protein CSARVGSPST. The full CDR3 protein reads CSARVGSPSTQYF.

This clone was counted many times. The read halts 3 residues ahead of the CDR3 end, with the missing end drawn from the germline J gene. The rearrangement joins TRBV5-1 to TRBJ1-1; perhaps TRBD1 as D (5 bases). The CDR3 sequence is 16 residues long. CDR1 is SGHRS, CDR2 YFSETQ, per germline. V gave up 4 bases and J gave up 6 bases, with 22 bases separating them. The CDR3 bases that were read are TGCGCCAGCAGCAATTCAGTCTTCGTCAGGGATTCTGAA. Encoded protein: CASSNSVFVRDSE. The whole CDR3 reads CASSNSVFVRDSEAFF.

This clone has just a few counts. The sequence runs out 3 residues before the end of the CDR3; the remainder is reconstructed from the germline J gene. The V and J genes are TRBV20-1 and TRBJ1-1, with D possibly matching TRBD1 (6 bases). In germline, CDR1 is DFQATT, CDR2 SNEGSKA (reference sequence). This CDR3 region has 13 residues. The germline V and J ends were trimmed by 2 bases and 4 bases, with 11 bases remaining between them. The CDR3 region is CSARPWTVTEAFF. The covered CDR3 bases are TGCAGTGCTAGACCCTGGACAGTCACTGAA.

The table lists this clone with many counts. The CDR3 goes on 3 residues after the read ends, and that part is filled in from the germline J gene. The rearrangement links TRBV30 to TRBJ1-1; D remains ambiguous. The CDR3 is 13 residues long. The V gene lost 0 bases and the J gene lost 2 bases, with 7 bases spanning the gap. Germline CDR1 GTSNPN, CDR2 SVGIG (reference sequence). CDR3: CAWSVRVNTEAFF. The DNA read from the CDR3 is TGTGCCTGGAGTGTAAGGGTTAACACTGAA. Looking up the rest from reference TRBV30 and TRBJ1-1 gives the full variable domain: SQTIHQWPATLVQPVGSPLSLECTVEGTSNPNLYWYRQAAGRGLQLLFYSVGIGQISSEVPQNLSASRPQDRQFILSSKKLLLSDSGFYLCAWSVRVNTEAFFGQGTRLTVV.

Many counts were recorded for this clone. The CDR3 bases that were read are TGCAGTGCAAACCTCCGGGACAGAAATTACGAG. Its protein is CSANLRDRNYE. From start to end, the CDR3 is CSANLRDRNYEQYF. This chain connects TRBV20-1 to TRBJ2-7; 7 positions agree with TRBD1. The read ends 3 residues before the CDR3 terminus; that terminus is restored from the germline J gene. From germline, CDR1 is DFQATT and CDR2 SNEGSKA (reference sequence). The CDR3 runs to 14 residues. After removal of 6 bases from V and 4 bases from J, the junction contained 12 bases not matched to a gene.

This clone was picked up many times. The CDR3: CASSPGTVNTEAFF. The sequenced part of the CDR3 DNA is TGTGCCAGCAGCCCGGGGACAGTCAACACTGAA. The J gene is TRBJ1-1, the V gene TRBV7-9, with 7 bases identical to TRBD1. Read data end 3 residues before the CDR3 end; the end is taken from the germline J gene. From germline, CDR1 is SEHNR and CDR2 FQNEAQ (reference sequence). With V trimmed by 5 bases and J by 2 bases, 5 bases remained unmatched. The CDR3 has 14 residues.

On this clone: The sequence runs out 3 residues before the end of the CDR3; the remainder is reconstructed from the germline J gene. This rearrangement joins TRBV7-6 to TRBJ2-1; D remains unclear. CDR3 length equals 14 residues. Germline assignment: CDR1 SGHVS and CDR2 FNYEAQ. V dropped 0 bases and J dropped 7 bases, with 10 bases sitting between them. The DNA read from the CDR3 is TGTGCCAGCAGCTTAGCCGCCCCTACGAATGAG. It is translated as CASSLAAPTNE. Given in full, the CDR3 is CASSLAAPTNEQFF.

This clone occurred many times. The CDR3 end falls 3 residues outside the read, so it is completed with the germline J gene. V is TRBV20-1 and J is TRBJ2-3, with a tentative D call TRBD1 (6 bases). The CDR3 is made up of 14 amino acids. The V end was cut by 6 bases, the J end by 5 bases, with 18 bases between. The V gene's germline CDR1 is DFQATT and CDR2 SNEGSKA (reference sequence). The DNA read from the CDR3 is TGCAGTGCCCCCAGGGGCAAACCGGTAGATACG. Its protein product is CSAPRGKPVDT. The CDR3 in full is CSAPRGKPVDTQYF.

This clone occurred many times. The sequenced fragment ends 3 residues before the CDR3 boundary, so the rest is inferred from the germline J gene. This chain connects TRBV5-4 to TRBJ2-7, with 11 bases identical to TRBD2. The CDR3 is made up of 13 amino acids. Germline V lookup: CDR1 SGHNT, CDR2 YYREEE (reference sequence). With V trimmed by 3 bases and J by 4 bases, 0 bases remained unmatched. The CDR3 here is CASSWTSGYEQYF. CDR3 DNA, as far as it was read: TGTGCCAGCAGCTGGACTAGCGGGTACGAG.

The table lists this clone with many counts. The CDR3 end falls 3 residues outside the read, so it is completed with the germline J gene. The chain employs TRBV19 and TRBJ2-7; unclear D gene. With 1 base removed from V and 3 bases from J, the gap between germline ends came to 7 bases. Per germline, CDR1 LNHDA and CDR2 SQIVND (reference sequence). This CDR3 contains 13 residues. The chain's CDR3 is CASSIARDYEQYF. CDR3 DNA, as far as it was read: TGTGCCAGTAGTATAGCGCGCGACTACGAG.

This clone was picked up many times. Sequencing ends 3 residues short of the CDR3 end; the germline J gene provides the rest. The chain joins TRBV11-2 to TRBJ1-5, with 9 bases matching TRBD1. In germline, CDR1 is SGHAT, CDR2 FQNNGV. This CDR3 is 14 amino acids long. V lost 6 bases, J lost 7 bases, and 7 bases stayed unmatched. The CDR3 DNA, read in part, is TGTGCCAGCAGTTGGGACAGGGTCGGCCAGCCC. Translated, it gives CASSWDRVGQP. The full CDR3 protein is CASSWDRVGQPQHF.

This clone was seen at least ten times. The DNA ends 3 residues before the CDR3 does, and the rest of the CDR3 is filled in from the germline J gene. The chain recombines TRBV18 with TRBJ1-2; D is undetermined. This CDR3 spans 14 amino acids. Germline V gene data show CDR1 as KGHSH and CDR2 as LQKENI. CDR3 DNA, as far as it was read: TGTGCCAGCTCACCACGGACCGGGGTGGAAGGC. Translated: CASSPRTGVEG. The whole CDR3 protein is CASSPRTGVEGYTF.

This clone has at least ten counts. The read terminates 3 residues before the CDR3 end, so the remaining end is supplied by the germline J gene. J is TRBJ1-1 and V is TRBV19; 7 bases align to TRBD1. Germline V gene sequence: CDR1 LNHDA, CDR2 SQIVND (reference sequence). V dropped 9 bases and J dropped 0; count of bases not matched to a gene: 13. The CDR3 length is 16 residues. The CDR3 is CASTTQGHPLNTEAFF. The sequenced CDR3 bases are TGTGCCAGCACAACACAGGGGCACCCGTTGAACACTGAA.

This clone appeared many times. The missing CDR3 end, 3 residues past where the read stops, is filled in from the germline J gene. The rearrangement joins TRBV19 to TRBJ2-5; perhaps TRBD2 as D (7 bases). The germline V and J ends were trimmed by 1 base and 5 bases, with 14 bases remaining between them. This CDR3 region has 15 residues. The V gene's germline CDR1 is LNHDA and CDR2 SQIVND (reference sequence). CDR3 bases read: TGTGCCAGTAGTATAGTTCGGGGGGCTCGGGAGACC. Residues: CASSIVRGARET. The complete CDR3 reads CASSIVRGARETQYF.

This clone was seen repeatedly, ten times or more. The CDR3 goes on 3 residues after the read ends, and that part is filled in from the germline J gene. The chain is built from TRBV30 and TRBJ1-1, with 12 positions matching TRBD1. V shed 4 bases and J 5 bases; nucleotides not matched to a gene: 8. This CDR3 is 15 amino acids long. The germline V gene has CDR1 GTSNPN and CDR2 SVGIG (reference sequence). CDR3: CAWTGQGAVGTEAFF. The CDR3 bases that were read are TGTGCCTGGACGGGACAGGGGGCGGTGGGGACTGAA.